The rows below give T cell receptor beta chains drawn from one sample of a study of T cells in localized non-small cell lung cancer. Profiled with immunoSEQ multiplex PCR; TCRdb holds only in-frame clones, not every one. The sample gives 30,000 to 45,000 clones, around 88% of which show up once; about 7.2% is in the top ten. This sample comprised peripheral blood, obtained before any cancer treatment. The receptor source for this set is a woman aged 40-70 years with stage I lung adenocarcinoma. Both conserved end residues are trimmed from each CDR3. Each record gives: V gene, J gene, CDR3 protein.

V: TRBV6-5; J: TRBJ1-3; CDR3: TPQPGQGYGNTIY
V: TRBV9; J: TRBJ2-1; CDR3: ASSVAGTSGVNEQF
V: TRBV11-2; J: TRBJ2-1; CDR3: ASREGLADYNEQF
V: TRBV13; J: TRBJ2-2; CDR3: ASSAPRDRNTGELF
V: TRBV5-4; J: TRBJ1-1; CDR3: ASSPGQGGLNTEAF
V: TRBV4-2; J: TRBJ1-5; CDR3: ASSNQGSNQPQH
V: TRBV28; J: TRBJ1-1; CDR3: ASSLRQMNTEAF
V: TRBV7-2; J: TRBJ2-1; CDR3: ASASGGAVNEQF
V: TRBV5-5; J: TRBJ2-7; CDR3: ASSLIRGRGEQY
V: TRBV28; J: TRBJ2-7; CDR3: ASSLLSGNRGEQY
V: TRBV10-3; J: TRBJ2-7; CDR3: AISPGLVIPYEQY
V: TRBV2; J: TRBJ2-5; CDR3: ASSLSLASQETQY
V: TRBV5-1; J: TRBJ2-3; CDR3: ASSLEGGADTQY
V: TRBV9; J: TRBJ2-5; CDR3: ASSPRVTLAGETQY
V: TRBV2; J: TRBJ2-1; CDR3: ASSVSRLLSYNEQF
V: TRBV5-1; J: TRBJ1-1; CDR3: ASSLTGGDVTEAF
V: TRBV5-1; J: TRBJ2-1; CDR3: ASSLSAGSSYNEQF
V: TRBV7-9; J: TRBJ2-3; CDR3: ASSFLAGAGTDTQY
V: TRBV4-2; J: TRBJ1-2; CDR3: ASSQEHRGNYGYT
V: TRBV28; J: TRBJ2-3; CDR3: ASSLFPSGGKDTQY
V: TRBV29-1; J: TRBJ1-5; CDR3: SAVTGSDQPQH
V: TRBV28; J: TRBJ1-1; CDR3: ASSSIGGAAEAF
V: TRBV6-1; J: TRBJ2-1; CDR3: ASRTRGGAYNEQF
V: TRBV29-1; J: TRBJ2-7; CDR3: SVGGQGRGEQY
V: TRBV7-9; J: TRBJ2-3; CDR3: ASSLAAGGTQY
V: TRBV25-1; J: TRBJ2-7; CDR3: ASRESGTDEQY
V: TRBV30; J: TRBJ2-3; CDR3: AWTPGRTDTQY
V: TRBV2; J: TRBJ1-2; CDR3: ASSGIGHYGYT
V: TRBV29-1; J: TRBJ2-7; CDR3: SVIPGQGSYEQY
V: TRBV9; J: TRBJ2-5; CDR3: ASSPGSAQETQY
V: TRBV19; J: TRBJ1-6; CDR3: ASSTGVASPLH
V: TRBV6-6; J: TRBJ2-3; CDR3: ASSYPQADTQY
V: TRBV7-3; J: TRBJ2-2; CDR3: ASSLDTNTGELF
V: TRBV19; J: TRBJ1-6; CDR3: ASSIGFGPYNSPLH
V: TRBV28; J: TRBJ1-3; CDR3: ASTLGVVGNTIY
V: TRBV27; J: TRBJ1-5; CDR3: ASSSATGTSINQPQH
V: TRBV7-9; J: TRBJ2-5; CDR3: ASSLGEETQY
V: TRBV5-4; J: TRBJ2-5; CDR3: ASSLNSGQETQY
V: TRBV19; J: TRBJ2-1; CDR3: ASRAARGTGNEQF
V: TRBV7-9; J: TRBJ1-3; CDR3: ASTPRSGNTIY
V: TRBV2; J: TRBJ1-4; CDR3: ASSGQTNEKLF
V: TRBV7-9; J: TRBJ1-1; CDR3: ASSLATGANTEAF
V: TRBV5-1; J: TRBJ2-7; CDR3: ASSLDFYEQY
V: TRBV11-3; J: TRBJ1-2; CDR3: ASSLTGPRGGYGYT
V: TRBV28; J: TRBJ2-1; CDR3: ASSPSGTYLNEQF
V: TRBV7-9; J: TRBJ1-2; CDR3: ASSPPTGNGYT
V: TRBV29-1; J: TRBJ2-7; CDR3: SVSGTRGQY
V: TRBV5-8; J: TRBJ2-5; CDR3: ASSYYPGRETQY
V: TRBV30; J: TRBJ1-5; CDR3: AWSEQVNQPQH
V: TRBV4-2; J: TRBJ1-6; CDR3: ASSQDLHSPLH